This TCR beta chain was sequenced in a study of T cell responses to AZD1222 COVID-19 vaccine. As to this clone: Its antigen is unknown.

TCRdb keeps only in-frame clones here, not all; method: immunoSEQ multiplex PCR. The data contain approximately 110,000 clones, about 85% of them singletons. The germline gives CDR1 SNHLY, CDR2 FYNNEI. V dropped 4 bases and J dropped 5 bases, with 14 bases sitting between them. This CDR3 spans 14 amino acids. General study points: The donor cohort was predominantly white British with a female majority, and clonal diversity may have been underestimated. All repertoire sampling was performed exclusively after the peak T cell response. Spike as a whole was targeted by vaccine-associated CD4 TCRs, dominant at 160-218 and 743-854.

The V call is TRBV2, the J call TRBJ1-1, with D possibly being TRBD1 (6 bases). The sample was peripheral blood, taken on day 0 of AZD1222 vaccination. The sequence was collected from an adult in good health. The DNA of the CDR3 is TGTGCCAGCAGTGGAGGGGGACTCGCTACTGAAGCTTTCTTT. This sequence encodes CASSGGGLATEAFF.